The 11 T cell receptor beta chains in this list originate from one sample, sequenced in a study of OX40 agonist ivuxolimab in advanced cancers. The protocol used for the library was the immunoSEQ multiplex PCR assay. In TCRdb, the immuneACCESS table is reduced to in-frame sequences with V and J assigned. These tables do not hold every clone; where another copy was compared, an unresolved V gene accounts for under half, and the others remain unexplained. For this sample there are 40,000 to 55,000 clones; approximately 88% appear just once. Of the sample, 3.4% falls within the top ten clones. The source was CD4+ or CD8+ T cells sorted from blood, collected in a trial of the OX40 agonist ivuxolimab. All receptors come from an adult with an advanced solid tumor such as melanoma, head and neck, liver or kidney cancer.

This chain joins TRBV28 and TRBJ1-1; TRBD1 matches at 9 bases. The CDR3 is made up of 18 amino acids. Trimming at V came to 5 bases and at J to 1 base, leaving 14 bases not matched to a gene. Germline-derived CDR1 and CDR2 are MDHEN and SYDVKM. The CDR3, as DNA: TGTGCCAGCAGTCTCCTCGAGGGACAGGGACTTCCGAACACTGAAGCTTTCTTT. Encoded protein: CASSLLEGQGLPNTEAFF.

CDR3 region: CASSFKGVTGGSYEQYF. CDR3 sequence (DNA): TGTGCCAGCAGTTTTAAGGGCGTGACAGGGGGGTCCTACGAGCAGTACTTC. The genes are TRBV28 and TRBJ2-7, with TRBD1 matching over 9 bases. Germline loops: CDR1 MDHEN, CDR2 SYDVKM. This CDR3 has 17 amino acids. The ends lost 3 bases at V and 1 base at J; junction bases unmatched: 10.

The chain is built from TRBV28 and TRBJ2-3, with D possibly matching TRBD1 (6 bases). Germline lookup yields CDR1 MDHEN and CDR2 SYDVKM. The CDR3 runs 15 residues. Trimming took off 6 bases at V and 1 base at J, with 14 bases between the two ends. The CDR3 protein is CASSLTGSGTDTQYF. The DNA of the CDR3 is TGTGCCAGCAGCCTAACAGGGAGCGGCACAGATACGCAGTATTTT. Full variable domain (rest looked up from reference TRBV28 and TRBJ2-3): DVKVTQSSRYLVKRTGEKVFLECVQDMDHENMFWYRQDPGLGLRLIYFSYDVKMKEKGDIPEGYSVSREKKERFSLILESASTNQTSMYLCASSLTGSGTDTQYFGPGTRLTVL.

V is TRBV28 and J is TRBJ1-4; 9 bases fit TRBD1. J lost 8 bases, V lost 6 bases, and 10 bases had no gene match. CDR1 and CDR2 (germline): MDHEN, SYDVKM. The CDR3 runs to 15 residues. The CDR3 sequence is CASSGNRDRAEKLFF. CDR3 nucleotide sequence: TGTGCCAGCAGCGGGAACCGGGACAGGGCCGAAAAACTGTTTTTT.

The chain combines TRBV7-9 with TRBJ2-7; D is uncertain. The V end was cut by 5 bases, the J end by 2 bases, with 13 bases between. CDR3 length: 14 amino acids. Per the germline V gene, CDR1 is SEHNR and CDR2 is FQNEAQ (reference sequence). CDR3: CASSPSPTAYEQYF. The CDR3 DNA follows: TGTGCCAGCAGCCCAAGCCCGACCGCCTACGAGCAGTACTTC.

With regard to this clone: This sample includes further DNA sequences coding for the same CDR3. The J gene is TRBJ1-2, the V gene TRBV7-9; D is perhaps TRBD1 (5 bases). Germline CDR1 reads SEHNR; CDR2 reads FQNEAQ (reference sequence). This CDR3 spans 14 amino acids. Trimming pared 1 base from V and 1 base from J, leaving 7 bases between. The CDR3 DNA is TGTGCCAGCAGCTTAGGGCAGGGTAACTATGGCTACACCTTC. Its protein is CASSLGQGNYGYTF.

The V call is TRBV18, the J call TRBJ1-3; D not resolved. The CDR3 is 16 residues long. Germline CDR1 and CDR2: KGHSH and LQKENI. With 4 bases removed from V and 0 bases from J, the gap between germline ends came to 13 bases. This chain's CDR3 is CASSLTGGGSGNTIYF. The CDR3 region has the DNA TGTGCCAGCTCACTAACCGGCGGTGGCTCTGGAAACACCATATATTTT.

The rearrangement joins TRBV5-1 to TRBJ1-1; D remains ambiguous. This CDR3 spans 13 amino acids. Trimming stripped 4 bases from V and 1 base from J, with 8 bases between. In germline, CDR1 is SGHRS, CDR2 YFSETQ. The CDR3 sequence: CASSREGNTEAFF. The CDR3 bases are TGCGCCAGCAGCCGAGAGGGGAACACTGAAGCTTTCTTT.

The rearrangement uses TRBV5-4 and TRBJ1-6; D is uncertain. The germline V gene has CDR1 SGHNT and CDR2 YYREEE (reference sequence). This CDR3 has 13 amino acids. V lost 5 bases and J 7 bases, leaving 10 bases between the germline ends. CDR3 nucleotide sequence: TGTGCCAGCAGTTGGGGAATCAATTCACCCCTCCACTTT. This encodes CASSWGINSPLHF.

This chain joins TRBV6-5 and TRBJ2-1; tentative D call: TRBD2 (7 bases). V was trimmed by 6 bases and J by 6 bases, leaving 18 bases between them. The CDR3 spans 15 residues. Germline V gene data show CDR1 as MNHEY and CDR2 as SVGAGI. CDR3 nucleotides: TGTGCCAGCAGCCCCTCGGGGGGCCTCACCAATGAGCAGTTCTTC. Its protein is CASSPSGGLTNEQFF.

The V call is TRBV5-1, the J call TRBJ2-2; no clear D. The CDR3 length is 13 residues. Germline values: CDR1 SGHRS, CDR2 YFSETQ. Between the trimmed V and J ends, which lost 4 bases and 4 bases, there was a span of 8 bases. The CDR3 loop reads CASSMYSTGELFF. The CDR3 DNA is TGCGCCAGCAGCATGTACAGCACCGGGGAGCTGTTTTTT. Full variable domain (outside the CDR3, taken from reference TRBV5-1 and TRBJ2-2): KAGVTQTPRYLIKTRGQQVTLSCSPISGHRSVSWYQQTPGQGLQFLFEYFSETQRNKGNFPGRFSGRQFSNSRSEMNVSTLELGDSALYLCASSMYSTGELFFGEGSRLTVL.